Listed below are T cell receptor beta chains from one sample, sequenced in a study of blood T cell repertoires in COVID-19. TCRdb's copy holds only in-frame clones and misses some; the assay was immunoSEQ multiplex PCR. The sample shows about 250,000 clones, approximately 83% of them seen only once. Sequencing input: PBMCs or T cells enriched from blood (not recorded which). Receptor source: a man aged 45-65 years who had recovered from COVID-19. Each CDR3 is given with its conserved first and last residue. A D gene is named only where the DNA matches it firmly. Expanded clones are given a class, and other clones once, few, many or no size at all.

j_call: TRBJ2-2
clone_size: -
d_call: TRBD2
v_call: TRBV5-5
cdr3_nt: TGTGCCAGCAGCCGCCAAGCGGGAACCGGTACCGGGGAGCTGTTTTTT
cdr3_aa: CASSRQAGTGTGELFF

j_call: TRBJ2-3
clone_size: few
d_call: -
v_call: TRBV12-3/TRBV12-4
cdr3_nt: TGTGCCAGCAGGCGGGTCAGCACAGATACGCAGTATTTT
cdr3_aa: CASRRVSTDTQYF

j_call: TRBJ2-7
clone_size: -
d_call: TRBD1
v_call: TRBV4-1
cdr3_nt: TGCGCCAGCAGCCCCTCGGGACAGCACCCCAGCGAGCAGTACTTC
cdr3_aa: CASSPSGQHPSEQYF

j_call: TRBJ1-1
clone_size: -
d_call: -
v_call: TRBV2
cdr3_nt: TGTGCCAGCACCATCGGGAGGGAGGGAACTGAAGCTTTCTTT
cdr3_aa: CASTIGREGTEAFF

j_call: TRBJ2-7
clone_size: -
d_call: TRBD1
v_call: TRBV11-2
cdr3_nt: TGTGCCAGCAGCTTGCTCGGGGGGACAGGGGCCTACGAGCAGTACTTC
cdr3_aa: CASSLLGGTGAYEQYF

j_call: TRBJ1-1
clone_size: -
d_call: TRBD1
v_call: TRBV27
cdr3_nt: TGTGCCAGCAGTATGGACAGGGGCCGGGACACTGAAGCTTTCTTT
cdr3_aa: CASSMDRGRDTEAFF

j_call: TRBJ2-4
clone_size: -
d_call: -
v_call: TRBV18
cdr3_nt: TGTGCCAGCTCCCGGGATTCCGGAGGAGACATTCAGTACTTC
cdr3_aa: CASSRDSGGDIQYF

j_call: TRBJ2-3
clone_size: once
d_call: -
v_call: TRBV7-9
cdr3_nt: TGTGCCAGCAGCTTAGGCGTCCTAGTTTCAGATACGCAGTATTTT
cdr3_aa: CASSLGVLVSDTQYF

j_call: TRBJ2-2
clone_size: few
d_call: TRBD1
v_call: TRBV12-5
cdr3_nt: TGTGCTAGTGGTTCGACAGGGGGGAAGGGGGAGCTGTTTTTT
cdr3_aa: CASGSTGGKGELFF

j_call: TRBJ2-2
clone_size: -
d_call: -
v_call: TRBV4-1
cdr3_nt: TGCGCCAGCAGCCAAGGAGCGACTACCTACACCGGGGAGCTGTTTTTT
cdr3_aa: CASSQGATTYTGELFF

j_call: TRBJ1-3
clone_size: -
d_call: -
v_call: TRBV7-2
cdr3_nt: TGTGCCAGCAGTGGGGGGGGTCACTCTGGAAACACCATATATTTT
cdr3_aa: CASSGGGHSGNTIYF

j_call: TRBJ2-1
clone_size: -
d_call: TRBD1
v_call: TRBV5-5
cdr3_nt: TGTGCCAGCAGCTTGGGTGTCCGGGACAGGGTATCTGAGCAGTTCTTC
cdr3_aa: CASSLGVRDRVSEQFF

j_call: TRBJ1-6
clone_size: few
d_call: -
v_call: TRBV10-2
cdr3_nt: TGCGCCAGCAGTGAGGCGGGGGGTAGGGTTTCACCCCTCCACTTT
cdr3_aa: CASSEAGGRVSPLHF

j_call: TRBJ2-5
clone_size: -
d_call: TRBD2
v_call: TRBV18
cdr3_nt: TGTGCCAGCTCACCGTTAGCGGGGGGGCCGGAGACCCAGTACTTC
cdr3_aa: CASSPLAGGPETQYF

j_call: TRBJ1-1
clone_size: -
d_call: -
v_call: TRBV20-1
cdr3_nt: TGCAGTGCTAGGTCCGCGCCCCAAGCTTTCTTT
cdr3_aa: CSARSAPQAFF

j_call: TRBJ1-5
clone_size: -
d_call: -
v_call: TRBV21-1
cdr3_nt: TGTGCCAGCAGCAAAGTTTCCGGGATAAGCAATCAGCCCCAGCATTTT
cdr3_aa: CASSKVSGISNQPQHF

j_call: TRBJ2-1
clone_size: -
d_call: -
v_call: TRBV6-5
cdr3_nt: TGTGCCAGCCATGTAGGGGGGGGCTACAATGAGCAGTTCTTC
cdr3_aa: CASHVGGGYNEQFF

j_call: TRBJ1-6
clone_size: -
d_call: -
v_call: TRBV12-5
cdr3_nt: TGTGCTAGTGGTTTGGTCGTTGGGGGGTTGTCCTATAATTCACCCCTCCACTTT
cdr3_aa: CASGLVVGGLSYNSPLHF

j_call: TRBJ1-1
clone_size: -
d_call: -
v_call: TRBV9
cdr3_nt: TGTGCCAGCTCAGTTAAGGGGTACGGTGGCACTGAAGCTTTCTTT
cdr3_aa: CASSVKGYGGTEAFF

j_call: TRBJ1-5
clone_size: -
d_call: -
v_call: TRBV6-5
cdr3_nt: TGTGCCAGCAGTTACTCGGGGAGTAATCAGCCCCAGCATTTT
cdr3_aa: CASSYSGSNQPQHF

j_call: TRBJ2-7
clone_size: -
d_call: -
v_call: TRBV7-9
cdr3_nt: TGTGCCAGCAGCCCTGGACTAAGCGGAACCTACGAGCAGTACTTC
cdr3_aa: CASSPGLSGTYEQYF

j_call: TRBJ2-2
clone_size: -
d_call: -
v_call: TRBV2
cdr3_nt: TGTGCCAGCTCCACCGGGAGTAAGCGGACCGGGGAGCTGTTTTTT
cdr3_aa: CASSTGSKRTGELFF

j_call: TRBJ2-7
clone_size: -
d_call: TRBD1
v_call: TRBV10-3
cdr3_nt: TGTGCCATCAGTGCAACCGGGACAGGGGGCAACGAGCAGTACTTC
cdr3_aa: CAISATGTGGNEQYF

j_call: TRBJ1-2
clone_size: -
d_call: -
v_call: TRBV18
cdr3_nt: TGTGCCAGCTCACCGTTCAGGGACTATGGCTACACCTTC
cdr3_aa: CASSPFRDYGYTF

j_call: TRBJ1-1
clone_size: -
d_call: -
v_call: TRBV7-2
cdr3_nt: TGTGCCAGCAGCTTAGTACAAACCACTGAAGCTTTCTTT
cdr3_aa: CASSLVQTTEAFF

j_call: TRBJ1-1
clone_size: -
d_call: -
v_call: TRBV25-1
cdr3_nt: TGTGCCAGCAGTGAACAGGAGAACACTGAAGCTTTCTTT
cdr3_aa: CASSEQENTEAFF